This note documents a single T cell receptor (beta chain) sequence. TCRdb analysed the RT-PCR reads with MiXCR anew, one entry per CDR3 protein. In the table there are roughly 960,000 distinct CDR3 sequences, under 20% of which are singletons. The CDR3 consists of 16 residues. Germline V CDR1 and CDR2: SGHTA, FQGNSA. V trimming: 4 bases; J trimming: 6 bases; junction bases outside the gene matches: 8. The entry originates in a study of patients and donors after allogeneic stem cell transplantation. V is TRBV7-2 and J is TRBJ2-1; 11 bases align to TRBD2. The sample consisted of blood, either unsorted or a sorted T cell fraction (not recorded which). The receptor comes from a human donor who was either an allogeneic HSCT recipient or a stem cell or donor lymphocyte infusion donor (not recorded which). It is not recorded whose cells these are; they may come from a transplant donor. The CDR3 sequence: CASSSELAGAANEQFF. Here the CDR3 DNA reads TGTGCCAGCAGCTCGGAACTAGCGGGGGCCGCCAATGAGCAGTTCTTC.